The rows below give T cell receptor beta chains drawn from one sample of a study of blood T cell repertoires in COVID-19. Sequencing used immunoSEQ multiplex PCR; TCRdb keeps in-frame clones, though not all of them. The data contain 210,000 or so clones, 86% of them singletons. The sample taken for sequencing was PBMCs or T cells enriched from blood (not recorded which). Source of these receptors: a woman aged 45-65 years in a cohort exposed to, infected with or recovered from COVID-19 (not recorded which). Both conserved end residues are part of each CDR3. The D gene is left open where the match is weak. The size entry is marked missing in some rows and otherwise reads once, few, many or a size class.

CDR3 DNA	CDR3 protein	D gene	V gene	clone size	J gene
TGTGCCAGCACCCTAGGGGCACATAATGAAAAACTGTTTTTT	CASTLGAHNEKLFF	NA	TRBV7-2	NA	TRBJ1-4
TGTGCCAGCAGCCCAGGGACAGGAGGGTCCTACGAGCAGTACTTC	CASSPGTGGSYEQYF	TRBD1	TRBV3-1/TRBV3-2	NA	TRBJ2-7
TGTGCCAGCAGCCAACTTGGCGGAGGGGTCGGAAACACCATATATTTT	CASSQLGGGVGNTIYF	NA	TRBV14	NA	TRBJ1-3
TGTGCCAGCAGCGTACGGGGAAGCGGTGGTGGCTACACCTTC	CASSVRGSGGGYTF	NA	TRBV9	NA	TRBJ1-2
TGTGCCAGCAGTCTACAACAGGGAGTTGGCGAGACCCAGTACTTC	CASSLQQGVGETQYF	NA	TRBV6-5	NA	TRBJ2-5
TGTGCCAGCAGGTCTGGGCTGAATGAAAAACTGTTTTTT	CASRSGLNEKLFF	NA	TRBV5-6	NA	TRBJ1-4
TGTGCCAGCAGCGGGGGACAGGGCGTGGGTGAGCAGTTCTTC	CASSGGQGVGEQFF	TRBD1	TRBV6-5	once	TRBJ2-1
TGTGCCAGCAGTGAAGCTCGGTTCTACGAGCAGTACTTC	CASSEARFYEQYF	NA	TRBV6-1	NA	TRBJ2-7
TGTGCCAGCAGCTTAGGGGACAGGGGTAATTCACCCCTCCACTTT	CASSLGDRGNSPLHF	TRBD1	TRBV9	NA	TRBJ1-6
TGCGCCAGCAGCCAAGATAGGGGGACTAGCGGGAGCTACGAGCAGTACTTC	CASSQDRGTSGSYEQYF	TRBD2	TRBV4-3	NA	TRBJ2-7
TGCGCCAGCAGCCGCTCAGCGGGGGTTTACAATGAGCAGTTCTTC	CASSRSAGVYNEQFF	TRBD2	TRBV4-3	NA	TRBJ2-1
TGTGCCAGCAGTCTACAGTACAATGAGCAGTTCTTC	CASSLQYNEQFF	NA	TRBV9	NA	TRBJ2-1
TGTGCCTGGAATGGGCAGACTAACTATGGCTACACCTTC	CAWNGQTNYGYTF	NA	TRBV30	NA	TRBJ1-2
TGTGCCAGCAGGCGACAGGTCGCGGATACGCAGTATTTT	CASRRQVADTQYF	NA	TRBV7-2	NA	TRBJ2-3
TGCAGTGCTAGTCGGGTACAGGGGAGCAACGAGCAGTACTTC	CSASRVQGSNEQYF	TRBD1	TRBV20-1	NA	TRBJ2-7
TGTGCCAGCTTAAGCGGCCCCGGGGCCCAGTACTTC	CASLSGPGAQYF	NA	TRBV2	NA	TRBJ2-5
TGTGCCAGCAGCGGGACACTGAACACTGAAGCTTTCTTT	CASSGTLNTEAFF	NA	TRBV25-1	NA	TRBJ1-1
TGTGCTAGTGGCATGAGGGTGAATAATGAAAAACTGTTTTTT	CASGMRVNNEKLFF	NA	TRBV12-5	NA	TRBJ1-4
TGTGCCTGGACCCCAACACCCTACGAGCAGTACTTC	CAWTPTPYEQYF	NA	TRBV30	NA	TRBJ2-7
TGCAGCGTTGGGCCCCTGGAGGGCGGGCCTGAAGCTTTCTTT	CSVGPLEGGPEAFF	NA	TRBV29-1	NA	TRBJ1-1
TGTGCCAGCAGCGCTAGCGGGGGGGCCTATTACAATGAGCAGTTCTTC	CASSASGGAYYNEQFF	TRBD2	TRBV9	NA	TRBJ2-1
TGTGCCAGCAGTGAATCGGGTGTGAGCCATAACTATGGCTACACCTTC	CASSESGVSHNYGYTF	NA	TRBV2	few	TRBJ1-2
TGTGCCGTAGGGGGGGGCTCCTACAATGAGCAGTTCTTC	CAVGGGSYNEQFF	NA	TRBV10-3	NA	TRBJ2-1
TGTGCCAGCAGCGTCCCCCCAACAAATAATTATGGCTACACCTTC	CASSVPPTNNYGYTF	NA	TRBV7-2	NA	TRBJ1-2
TGTGCCAGCAGCTTATCGGGGACAGGACCGACCTACGAGCAGTACTTC	CASSLSGTGPTYEQYF	TRBD1	TRBV7-2	NA	TRBJ2-7
TGTGCCAGCAGCGTAGGACTAGGGGAGACCCAGTACTTC	CASSVGLGETQYF	NA	TRBV9	NA	TRBJ2-5
TGTGCCAGCAGTTTAAAGGGACAGGGAGCGCCCGGGGAGCTGTTTTTT	CASSLKGQGAPGELFF	TRBD1	TRBV27	NA	TRBJ2-2
TGTGCCAGCTCACGAGCTAGCGGACAAGAGACCCAGTACTTC	CASSRASGQETQYF	TRBD2	TRBV18	once	TRBJ2-5
TGTGCCAGTTTGGAAAGCGGGGGGGCTGGGGATACGCAGTATTTT	CASLESGGAGDTQYF	TRBD2	TRBV7-6	NA	TRBJ2-3
TGTGCCATCAGTGAGCGGGACACAGGACGAGTTGCTGAAGCTTTCTTT	CAISERDTGRVAEAFF	NA	TRBV10-3	NA	TRBJ1-1
TGCGCCAGCAGCTTCCATTCGGGACTAGCGGAAGAGACCCAGTACTTC	CASSFHSGLAEETQYF	TRBD2	TRBV5-1	NA	TRBJ2-5
TGCGCCAGGCCACTAGCGGGGGAAGGTGAGACGCAGTATTTT	CARPLAGEGETQYF	TRBD2	TRBV23-1	NA	TRBJ2-3
TGTGCCAGCAGCCAAGTGGTAGAATCACCCCTCCACTTT	CASSQVVESPLHF	NA	TRBV4-2	NA	TRBJ1-6
TGTGCCAGCAGGGCGGGACTAGCGGGGGTGGTGACCCAGTACTTC	CASRAGLAGVVTQYF	TRBD2	TRBV2	few	TRBJ2-5
TGCAGCGTTTCCCTGGACAGGGCTGGAAACACCATATATTTT	CSVSLDRAGNTIYF	TRBD1	TRBV29-1	NA	TRBJ1-3